What follows are 21 T cell receptor beta chains derived from one specimen sequenced in a study of siplizumab effects on memory and regulatory T cells. Data came from immunoSEQ multiplex PCR; TCRdb stores just in-frame clones and leaves some out. This repertoire shows some 100,000 clones, about 95% found once; its top ten account for 1% to 1.5%. Sequencing used non-Treg CD4+ T cells sorted from blood. All receptors derive from a human donor in good health.

The V call is TRBV7-8, the J call TRBJ1-1, with TRBD1 identical over 7 bases. The CDR3 consists of 15 residues. Germline V gives CDR1 SGHVS, CDR2 FQNEAQ. J lost 4 bases, V lost 4 bases, and 9 bases had no gene match. This CDR3 is CASSSQTGLGTEAFF. The CDR3 DNA follows: TGTGCCAGCAGCTCCCAGACAGGGTTGGGCACTGAAGCTTTCTTT.

This clone came up once. The gene calls are TRBV5-6 and TRBJ2-3; no clear D gene. The V gene's germline CDR1 is SGHDT and CDR2 YYEEEE. V was cut by 5 bases and J by 3 bases, with 13 bases left in between. The CDR3 is made up of 14 amino acids. The CDR3 is CASREQATTDTQYF. CDR3 DNA sequence: TGTGCCAGCAGGGAGCAGGCTACGACAGATACGCAGTATTTT.

V gene TRBV5-1 combines with J gene TRBJ2-7, with D uncertain. Germline V gives CDR1 SGHRS, CDR2 YFSETQ. V lost 5 bases to trimming and J lost 3 bases, with 24 bases between them. CDR3 length: 17 amino acids. CDR3 protein: CASSFSTIGGEIYEQYF. The CDR3 DNA sequence: TGCGCCAGCAGTTTCTCCACAATCGGCGGCGAGATCTACGAGCAGTACTTC. The full variable domain, completed using reference TRBV5-1 and TRBJ2-7, is KAGVTQTPRYLIKTRGQQVTLSCSPISGHRSVSWYQQTPGQGLQFLFEYFSETQRNKGNFPGRFSGRQFSNSRSEMNVSTLELGDSALYLCASSFSTIGGEIYEQYFGPGTRLTVT.

CDR3 in DNA: TGTGCCAGCAGCTTACAGGGGGGAATGAGTGAGCAGTTCTTC. Translation gives CASSLQGGMSEQFF. This sequence joins TRBV11-2 and TRBJ2-1; TRBD1 might be the D (7 bases). V lost 2 bases, J lost 9 bases, and 14 bases lay in between. Germline loops: CDR1 SGHAT, CDR2 FQNNGV. This CDR3 region has 14 residues. The full variable domain, in which reference TRBV11-2 and TRBJ2-1 provide the parts outside the CDR3, is EAGVAQSPRYKIIEKRQSVAFWCNPISGHATLYWYQQILGQGPKLLIQFQNNGVVDDSQLPKDRFSAERLKGVDSTLKIQPAKLEDSAVYLCASSLQGGMSEQFFGPGTRLTVL.

The chain has TRBV11-2 and TRBJ2-6; the D is unclear. The germline gives CDR1 SGHAT, CDR2 FQNNGV. The germline V and J ends were trimmed by 10 bases and 1 base, with 14 bases remaining between them. The CDR3 contains 15 residues. The CDR3 bases are TGTGCCATATCTCAGGCTACTTCTGGGGCCAACGTCCTGACTTTC. This translates into CAISQATSGANVLTF. The entire variable domain, with the rest obtained from reference TRBV11-2 and TRBJ2-6, is as follows: EAGVAQSPRYKIIEKRQSVAFWCNPISGHATLYWYQQILGQGPKLLIQFQNNGVVDDSQLPKDRFSAERLKGVDSTLKIQPAKLEDSAVYLCAISQATSGANVLTFGAGSRLTVL.

The rearrangement joins TRBV27 to TRBJ1-3; unclear D gene. Germline values: CDR1 MNHEY, CDR2 SMNVEV (reference sequence). V lost 3 bases and J 8 bases, leaving 11 bases between the germline ends. This CDR3 comprises 13 residues. CDR3 nucleotide sequence: TGTGCCAGCAGTTTCACGGCTGGGGACACCATATATTTT. Its translation is CASSFTAGDTIYF.

The genes are TRBV7-2 and TRBJ2-3, with D uncertain. Germline CDR1 reads SGHTA; CDR2 reads FQGNSA. The germline V and J ends were trimmed by 5 bases and 2 bases, with 8 bases remaining between them. The CDR3 sequence is 13 residues long. CDR3 DNA: TGTGCCAGCAGCCCCTTTTACACAGATACGCAGTATTTT. Translation gives CASSPFYTDTQYF.

The chain employs TRBV6-6 and TRBJ1-3, with D maybe TRBD1 (6 bases). The length of the CDR3 is 15 residues. The germline V gene has CDR1 MNHNY and CDR2 SVGAGI (reference sequence). V was shortened by 2 bases and J by 4 bases, with 12 bases between the two germline ends. For the CDR3, the DNA is TGTGCCAGCAGTTACACTACAGGGCAAGGAAACACCATATATTTT. Translating it yields CASSYTTGQGNTIYF.

The chain recombines TRBV5-5 with TRBJ2-5; D gene uncertain. With 1 base removed from V and 3 bases from J, the gap between germline ends came to 7 bases. Germline loops: CDR1 SGHKS, CDR2 YYEKEE (reference sequence). The CDR3 is 13 residues long. The CDR3 spells CASSLYLKETQYF. CDR3 bases: TGTGCCAGCAGCTTGTATCTTAAAGAGACCCAGTACTTC. The full variable domain, in which reference TRBV5-5 and TRBJ2-5 provide the parts outside the CDR3, is DAGVTQSPTHLIKTRGQQVTLRCSPISGHKSVSWYQQVLGQGPQFIFQYYEKEERGRGNFPDRFSARQFPNYSSELNVNALLLGDSALYLCASSLYLKETQYFGPGTRLLVL.

The chain is built from TRBV11-3 and TRBJ2-1; no clear D. The germline V gene has CDR1 SGHNT and CDR2 YENEEA. This CDR3 region has 13 residues. Trimming left V 0 bases short and J 7 bases short, with 7 bases between. CDR3 region: CASSLDLGNEQFF. The CDR3 DNA reads TGTGCCAGCAGCTTAGATTTGGGGAATGAGCAGTTCTTC.

The rearrangement uses TRBV19 and TRBJ2-2; 12 positions agree with TRBD2. V gave up 6 bases and J gave up 1 base; unmatched junction bases: 9. The CDR3 length is 18 residues. The germline CDR1 and CDR2 sequences are LNHDA and SQIVND (reference sequence). CDR3 region: CASSNDGLAGLNTGELFF. The DNA of the CDR3 is TGTGCCAGTAGCAACGACGGACTAGCGGGACTGAACACCGGGGAGCTGTTTTTT.

The gene calls are TRBV15 and TRBJ1-1; weak D call: TRBD1 (5 bases). Trimming shortened V by 0 bases and J by 1 base, and 9 bases separated the two germline ends. CDR3 length: 15 residues. CDR1 LNHNV and CDR2 YYDKDF come from the germline V gene (reference sequence). The CDR3 nucleotides read TGTGCCACCAGCAGAGACAGGGCAGGGAACACTGAAGCTTTCTTT. Protein sequence: CATSRDRAGNTEAFF.

In DNA, the CDR3 is TGTGCCAGCAGAGGACGGAGGGGGCCGGACTATGGCTACACCTTC. The encoded protein is CASRGRRGPDYGYTF. The chain is built from TRBV6-1 and TRBJ1-2, with 7 bases that match TRBD1. This CDR3 comprises 15 residues. Germline V gene sequence: CDR1 MNHNS, CDR2 SASEGT. V dropped 6 bases and J dropped 3; count of bases not matched to a gene: 10.

This chain uses TRBV5-1 with TRBJ2-7; D remains unclear. V gave up 4 bases and J gave up 2 bases, with 16 bases separating them. From germline, CDR1 is SGHRS and CDR2 YFSETQ. This CDR3 region has 15 residues. The CDR3 DNA sequence: TGCGCCAGCAGCACAAGCGCTCTAGGGACCTACGAGCAGTACTTC. It translates to CASSTSALGTYEQYF.

The rearrangement joins TRBV27 to TRBJ2-2; D is unresolved. Germline-derived CDR1 and CDR2 are MNHEY and SMNVEV (reference sequence). V shed 3 bases and J shed 7 bases, with 9 bases lying between them. The CDR3 is 13 amino acids. The CDR3 DNA is TGTGCCAGCAGTTTCCACCGGCTCGGGGAGCTGTTTTTT. Encoded protein: CASSFHRLGELFF.

V is TRBV25-1 and J is TRBJ2-7; D not resolved. The germline V and J ends were trimmed by 8 bases and 0 bases, with 23 bases remaining between them. CDR1 is MGHDK, CDR2 SYGVNS, per germline. This CDR3 spans 17 amino acids. Here the CDR3 reads CASHQSLTLDLSYEQYF. In nucleotides, the CDR3 is TGTGCCAGCCATCAATCCCTTACTTTGGACCTCTCCTACGAGCAGTACTTC.

The chain carries TRBV28 and TRBJ2-5; D not resolved. CDR1 is MDHEN and CDR2 is SYDVKM in the germline V gene. CDR3 size: 13 residues. V gave up 5 bases and J gave up 2 bases, with 9 bases separating them. CDR3 sequence reads: CASSQTPQETQYF. In DNA, the CDR3 is TGTGCCAGCAGTCAGACACCTCAAGAGACCCAGTACTTC.

The rearrangement uses TRBV4-2 and TRBJ2-1; 8 bases agree with TRBD2. Germline-derived CDR1 and CDR2 are LGHNA and YNFKEQ. The CDR3 is 16 residues long. With 4 bases clipped from V and 3 bases from J, the junction kept 8 bases outside the gene matches. CDR3 sequence: CASSPQGAGVYNEQFF. CDR3 DNA sequence: TGTGCCAGCAGCCCCCAGGGAGCGGGAGTCTACAATGAGCAGTTCTTC.

V is TRBV6-1 and J is TRBJ1-1; D is undetermined. V lost 5 bases and J 1 base, leaving 8 bases between the germline ends. CDR3 size: 13 residues. Germline V lookup: CDR1 MNHNS, CDR2 SASEGT. The CDR3 reads CASSPVWNTEAFF. DNA of the CDR3: TGTGCCAGCAGTCCCGTCTGGAACACTGAAGCTTTCTTT.

The chain carries TRBV7-9 and TRBJ2-1; the match to TRBD2 covers 8 bases. V lost 4 bases to trimming and J lost 9 bases; unmatched junction nucleotides: 11. Per the germline V gene, CDR1 is SEHNR and CDR2 is FQNEAQ (reference sequence). CDR3 length equals 15 residues. As DNA, the CDR3 is TGTGCCAGCAGCTCCCTTCGACTAGCGAGTAGTGAGCAGTTCTTC. Amino acid sequence: CASSSLRLASSEQFF.

This chain connects TRBV7-3 to TRBJ2-1; D is uncertain. The CDR3 runs 16 residues. Germline V gives CDR1 SGHTA, CDR2 FQGTGA. Trimming shortened V by 5 bases and J by 4 bases, and 18 bases separated the two germline ends. The CDR3 sequence: CASSLRTHPVYNEQFF. DNA for the CDR3: TGTGCCAGCAGCCTCAGGACGCATCCCGTATACAATGAGCAGTTCTTC.